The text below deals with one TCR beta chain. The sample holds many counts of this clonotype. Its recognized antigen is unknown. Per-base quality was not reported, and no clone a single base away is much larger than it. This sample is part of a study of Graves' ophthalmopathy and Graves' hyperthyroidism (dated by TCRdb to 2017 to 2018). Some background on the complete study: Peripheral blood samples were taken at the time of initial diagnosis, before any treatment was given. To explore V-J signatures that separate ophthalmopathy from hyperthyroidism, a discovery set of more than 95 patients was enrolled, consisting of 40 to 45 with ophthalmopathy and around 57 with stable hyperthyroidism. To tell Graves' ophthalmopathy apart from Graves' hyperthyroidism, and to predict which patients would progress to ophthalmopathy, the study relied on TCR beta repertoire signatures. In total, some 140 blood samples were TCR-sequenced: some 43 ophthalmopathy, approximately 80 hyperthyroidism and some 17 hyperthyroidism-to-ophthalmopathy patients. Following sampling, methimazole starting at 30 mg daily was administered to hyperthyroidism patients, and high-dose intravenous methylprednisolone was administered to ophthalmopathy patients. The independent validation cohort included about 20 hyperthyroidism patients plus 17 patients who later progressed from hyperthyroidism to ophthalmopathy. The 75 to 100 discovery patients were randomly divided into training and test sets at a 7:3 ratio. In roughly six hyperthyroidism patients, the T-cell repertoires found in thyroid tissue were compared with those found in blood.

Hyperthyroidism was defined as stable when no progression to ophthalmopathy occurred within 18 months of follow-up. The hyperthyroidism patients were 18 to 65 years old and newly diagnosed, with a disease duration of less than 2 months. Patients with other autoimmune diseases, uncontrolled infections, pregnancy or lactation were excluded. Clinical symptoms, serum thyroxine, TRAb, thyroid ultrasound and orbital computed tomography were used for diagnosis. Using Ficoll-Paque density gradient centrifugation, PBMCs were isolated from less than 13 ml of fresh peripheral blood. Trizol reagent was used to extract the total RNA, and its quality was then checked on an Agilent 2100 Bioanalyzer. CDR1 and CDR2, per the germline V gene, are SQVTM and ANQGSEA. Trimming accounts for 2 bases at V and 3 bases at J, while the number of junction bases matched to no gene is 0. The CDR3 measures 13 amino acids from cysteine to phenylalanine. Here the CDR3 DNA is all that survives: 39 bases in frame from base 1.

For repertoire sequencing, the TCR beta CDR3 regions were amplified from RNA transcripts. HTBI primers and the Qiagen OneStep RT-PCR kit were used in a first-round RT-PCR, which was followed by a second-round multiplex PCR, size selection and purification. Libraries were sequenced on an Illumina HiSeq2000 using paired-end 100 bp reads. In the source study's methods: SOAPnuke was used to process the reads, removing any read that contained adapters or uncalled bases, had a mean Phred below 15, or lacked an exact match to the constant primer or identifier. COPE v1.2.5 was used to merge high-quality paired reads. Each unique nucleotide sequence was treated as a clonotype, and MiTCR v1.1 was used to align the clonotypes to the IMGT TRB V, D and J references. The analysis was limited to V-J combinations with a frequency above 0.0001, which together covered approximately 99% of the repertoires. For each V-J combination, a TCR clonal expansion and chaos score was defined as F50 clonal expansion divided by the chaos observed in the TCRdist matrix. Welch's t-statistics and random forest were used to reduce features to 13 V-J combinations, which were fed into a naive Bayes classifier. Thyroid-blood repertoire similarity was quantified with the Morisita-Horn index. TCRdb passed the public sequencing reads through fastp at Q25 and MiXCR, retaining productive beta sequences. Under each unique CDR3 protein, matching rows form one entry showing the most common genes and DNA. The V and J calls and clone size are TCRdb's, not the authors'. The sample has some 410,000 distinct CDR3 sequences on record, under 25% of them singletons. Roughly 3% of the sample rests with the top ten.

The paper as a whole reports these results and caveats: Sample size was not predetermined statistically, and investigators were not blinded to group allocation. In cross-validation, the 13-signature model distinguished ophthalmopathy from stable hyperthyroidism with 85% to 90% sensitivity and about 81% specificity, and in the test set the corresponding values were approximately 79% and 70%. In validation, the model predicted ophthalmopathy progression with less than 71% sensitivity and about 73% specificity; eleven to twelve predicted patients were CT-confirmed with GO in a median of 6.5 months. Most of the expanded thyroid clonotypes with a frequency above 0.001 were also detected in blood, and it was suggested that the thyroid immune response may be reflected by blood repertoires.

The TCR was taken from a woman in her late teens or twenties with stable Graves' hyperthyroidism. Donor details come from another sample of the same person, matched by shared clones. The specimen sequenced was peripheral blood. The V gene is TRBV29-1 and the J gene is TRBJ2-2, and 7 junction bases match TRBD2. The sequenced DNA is TGCAGCGTTGAACTAGCGGACACCGGGGAGCTGTTTTTT. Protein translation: CSVELADTGELFF.